This TCR beta chain comes out of a study of blood T cell repertoires in COVID-19. The repertoire was sequenced with immunoSEQ multiplex PCR; TCRdb's copy has only in-frame clones and lacks some. The sample has 100,000 or so clones, 70% to 90% seen once. This receptor was taken from a human donor in a cohort sampled during active COVID-19. The sample consisted of peripheral blood.

The CDR3 bases are TGTGCCAGCAGCGTATCAGGGTACGCTGAAAAACTGTTTTTT. It encodes CASSVSGYAEKLFF. The chain couples TRBV9 to TRBJ1-4; a weak D match, TRBD1 (5 bases). V was cut by 1 base and J by 7 bases, with 11 bases left in between. Germline V gene lookup returns CDR1 SGDLS and CDR2 YYNGEE. CDR3 length: 14 residues.